Following are 25 T cell receptor beta chains from one sample sequenced in a study of graft-versus-host responses after intestinal transplantation. Plates contained roughly 200,000 CFSE-labeled responder cells and roughly 200,000 irradiated, violet-dye-labeled stimulator cells. Using immunoSEQ multiplex PCR, the repertoire was profiled, and TCRdb retains in-frame clones only, with some absent. The profile shows some 19,000 clones, 35% to 50% of them singletons. Sequencing was performed on alloreactive CD8+ T cells from a mixed lymphocyte reaction culture, taken before intestinal transplant. Subset defined: CFSE-low proliferating T cells sorted from approximately 6-day pre-transplant mixed lymphocyte reaction (GvH or HvG direction). Receptors were obtained from a human patient who received an intestinal transplant.

The rearrangement joins TRBV5-6 to TRBJ1-1; no definite D call. The CDR3 runs to 12 residues. CDR1 and CDR2 from the germline V gene are SGHDT and YYEEEE. Deletions cut 6 bases from V and 1 base from J, with 7 bases between. The CDR3 bases are TGTGCCAGCACAGACTGGAACACTGAAGCTTTCTTT. Amino acids: CASTDWNTEAFF.

Only one count was recorded for this clone. The chain has TRBV5-5 and TRBJ2-1, with 9 bases aligning to TRBD2. The V gene end was trimmed by 2 bases and the J gene end by 8 bases; junction bases not matched to a gene: 5. The CDR3 is made up of 14 amino acids. CDR1 and CDR2 from the germline V gene are SGHKS and YYEKEE (reference sequence). CDR3 sequence: CASSFGGGAYEQFF. In nucleotides, the CDR3 is TGTGCCAGCAGCTTTGGCGGGGGGGCGTATGAGCAGTTCTTC. Based on the CDR3 plus reference TRBV5-5 and TRBJ2-1, the full variable domain is DAGVTQSPTHLIKTRGQQVTLRCSPISGHKSVSWYQQVLGQGPQFIFQYYEKEERGRGNFPDRFSARQFPNYSSELNVNALLLGDSALYLCASSFGGGAYEQFFGPGTRLTVL.

V and J are TRBV19 and TRBJ2-3; 8 nucleotides match TRBD2. The junction had 11 bases not matched to a gene; V was cut back by 0 bases and J by 3 bases. The length of the CDR3 is 18 residues. Germline V CDR1 and CDR2: LNHDA, SQIVND (reference sequence). The CDR3 is CASSIDLFTSGPTDTQYF. The CDR3 coding sequence is TGTGCCAGTAGTATAGATCTGTTCACTAGCGGACCTACAGATACGCAGTATTTT.

This clone was observed a few times. The rearrangement links TRBV10-3 to TRBJ1-2; TRBD1 is a possible D gene (5 bases). This CDR3 has 13 residues. Germline CDR1 is ENHRY and CDR2 is SYGVKD. Trimming shortened V by 3 bases and J by 3 bases, and 8 bases separated the two germline ends. This chain's CDR3 is CAISEGVDYGYTF. DNA of the CDR3: TGTGCCATCAGTGAAGGGGTTGACTATGGCTACACCTTC.

The rearrangement links TRBV19 to TRBJ2-1, with TRBD2 matching 12 bases. The V segment lost 7 bases and the J segment 8 bases; nucleotides outside the gene matches: 9. CDR3 length: 15 residues. Germline V CDR1 and CDR2: LNHDA, SQIVND (reference sequence). The CDR3 sequence: CASNPRTSGIYEQFF. The CDR3 DNA is TGTGCCAGTAACCCTAGGACTAGCGGGATCTATGAGCAGTTCTTC. The variable domain in full, with the rest retrieved from reference TRBV19 and TRBJ2-1, is DGGITQSPKYLFRKEGQNVTLSCEQNLNHDAMYWYRQDPGQGLRLIYYSQIVNDFQKGDIAEGYSVSREKKESFPLTVTSAQKNPTAFYLCASNPRTSGIYEQFFGPGTRLTVL.

The V call is TRBV7-9, the J call TRBJ2-1, with 11 nucleotides matching TRBD2. This CDR3 is 16 amino acids long. CDR1 SEHNR and CDR2 FQNEAQ come from the germline V gene (reference sequence). The V and J ends lost 3 bases and 6 bases, in that order; junction bases with no gene match: 7. The CDR3 loop is CASSFSSGGQINEQFF. DNA for the CDR3: TGTGCCAGCAGCTTTTCTAGCGGGGGGCAAATCAATGAGCAGTTCTTC.

This clone occurred a few times. The rearrangement joins TRBV5-4 to TRBJ1-4; possible D gene TRBD1, 6 bases. V was clipped by 1 base and J by 5 bases, with 12 bases between them. Germline V gene lookup returns CDR1 SGHNT and CDR2 YYREEE (reference sequence). The CDR3 is 15 residues long. CDR3 DNA: TGTGCCAGCAGCTTGTTGGGGGCCGCAAATGAAAAACTGTTTTTT. Its protein product is CASSLLGAANEKLFF.

V usage is TRBV27 and J usage is TRBJ2-7; D unclear. Germline V gene lookup returns CDR1 MNHEY and CDR2 SMNVEV (reference sequence). V was trimmed by 2 bases and J by 0 bases, leaving 11 bases between them. This CDR3 spans 15 amino acids. CDR3 nucleotide sequence: TGTGCCAGCAGTTTAGGGCCGATCAACTCCTACGAGCAGTACTTC. It yields the protein CASSLGPINSYEQYF.

This chain uses TRBV5-1 with TRBJ1-1; maybe TRBD1 (6 bases). The V end lost 4 bases, the J end lost 2 bases, and 12 bases lay between the germline ends. The CDR3 is 14 residues long. From germline, CDR1 is SGHRS and CDR2 YFSETQ. CDR3 in DNA: TGCGCCAGCAGCAAGGACAGTATTAACACTGAAGCTTTCTTT. Translating it yields CASSKDSINTEAFF.

This rearrangement joins TRBV5-1 to TRBJ1-1, with D maybe TRBD1 (6 bases). CDR1 SGHRS and CDR2 YFSETQ come from the germline V gene. V was clipped by 5 bases and J by 1 base, with 15 bases between them. The CDR3 is 15 amino acids. DNA of the CDR3: TGCGCCAGCAGACCCTCCGGGGGCGCGAACACTGAAGCTTTCTTT. It encodes CASRPSGGANTEAFF.

This clone turned up a few times. The V call is TRBV9, the J call TRBJ2-3; 8 bases line up with TRBD2. J lost 6 bases, V lost 4 bases, and 13 bases had no gene match. There are 16 residues in the CDR3. The germline CDR1 and CDR2 sequences are SGDLS and YYNGEE. This chain's CDR3 is CASSPYVSGGPDTQYF. For the CDR3, the DNA is TGTGCCAGCAGCCCATATGTCTCGGGAGGGCCGGATACGCAGTATTTT.

This clone was found a few times. V usage is TRBV30 and J usage is TRBJ2-3; D ambiguous. Trimming stripped 2 bases from V and 3 bases from J, with 12 bases between. The germline V gene has CDR1 GTSNPN and CDR2 SVGIG (reference sequence). CDR3 length: 14 residues. The CDR3 spells CAWSRLFDTDTQYF. The CDR3 nucleotides are TGTGCCTGGAGTCGGCTCTTCGATACAGATACGCAGTATTTT.

This clone was found a few times. The rearrangement links TRBV30 to TRBJ2-2, with TRBD2 matching 9 bases. The CDR3 extends over 15 amino acids. With V trimmed by 4 bases and J by 1 base, 4 bases remained unmatched. The germline V gene has CDR1 GTSNPN and CDR2 SVGIG (reference sequence). The DNA for the CDR3 is TGTGCCTGGACCCGACTAGCGGTGAACACCGGGGAGCTGTTTTTT. The encoded protein is CAWTRLAVNTGELFF.

The rearrangement uses TRBV5-1 and TRBJ1-3; 9 bases match TRBD1. This CDR3 is 17 amino acids long. The V gene end was trimmed by 6 bases and the J gene end by 0 bases; junction bases not matched to a gene: 10. Germline lookup yields CDR1 SGHRS and CDR2 YFSETQ. CDR3 in amino acids: CASTPGQGSSSGNTIYF. The CDR3 nucleotides read TGCGCCAGCACCCCGGGACAGGGATCGAGCTCTGGAAACACCATATATTTT.

The rearrangement joins TRBV28 to TRBJ2-6, with D tentatively TRBD1 or TRBD2 (5 bases each). The CDR3 consists of 19 residues. The V end lost 3 bases, the J end lost 0 bases, and 18 bases lay between the germline ends. The germline V gene encodes CDR1 MDHEN and CDR2 SYDVKM. The CDR3 sequence is CASSFRGARQYSGANVLTF. DNA for the CDR3: TGTGCCAGCAGTTTCAGAGGGGCGAGACAATACTCTGGGGCCAACGTCCTGACTTTC.

V gene TRBV21-1 combines with J gene TRBJ2-7; the table's D call, TRBD2, was not checked against the DNA. TRBV21-1 is described as a pseudogene. The CDR3 has 17 amino acids. In nucleotides, the CDR3 is TGTGCCAGCAGCACCCTAGATAAGCGGCAAAGCTCCTACGAGCAGTACTTC. It codes for CASSTLDKRQSSYEQYF.

This clone was counted a few times. The chain links TRBV6-6 to TRBJ2-7; 13 nucleotides agree with TRBD2. With 6 bases clipped from V and 3 bases from J, the junction kept 5 bases outside the gene matches. The CDR3 is made up of 15 amino acids. From germline, CDR1 is MNHNY and CDR2 SVGAGI (reference sequence). Here the CDR3 reads CASRDRLAGGYEQYF. The CDR3 region has the DNA TGTGCCAGCAGGGATCGACTAGCGGGAGGCTACGAGCAGTACTTC.

This chain uses TRBV4-1 with TRBJ2-1, with TRBD2 matching 11 bases. Losses at the gene ends were 4 bases for V and 3 bases for J; bases not matched to a gene: 8. This CDR3 region has 17 residues. Germline loops: CDR1 MGHRA, CDR2 YSYEKL. The CDR3 here is CASSRGTSGSYYNEQFF. The CDR3, as DNA: TGCGCCAGCAGCCGGGGGACTAGCGGATCGTACTACAATGAGCAGTTCTTC.

Relative to its sample, this clone is medium-sized. CDR3 loop: CASSPTDRGYGYTF. The CDR3 region has the DNA TGTGCCAGCAGCCCAACGGACAGGGGATATGGCTACACCTTC. The gene calls are TRBV11-2 and TRBJ1-2; 9 positions agree with TRBD1. Germline V gene sequence: CDR1 SGHAT, CDR2 FQNNGV. V was clipped by 5 bases and J by 5 bases; unmatched bases: 6. CDR3 length: 14 residues. The full variable domain, with the rest looked up from reference TRBV11-2 and TRBJ1-2, is EAGVAQSPRYKIIEKRQSVAFWCNPISGHATLYWYQQILGQGPKLLIQFQNNGVVDDSQLPKDRFSAERLKGVDSTLKIQPAKLEDSAVYLCASSPTDRGYGYTFGSGTRLTVV.

This clone showed up just a few times. V gene TRBV11-2 combines with J gene TRBJ2-1; D may be TRBD2 (5 bases). V lost 4 bases, J lost 14 bases, and 18 bases lay in between. CDR3 length: 13 amino acids. CDR1 is SGHAT and CDR2 is FQNNGV in the germline V gene. The DNA for the CDR3 is TGTGCCAGCAGCTCAAGACCCCGGACTGGGGAGTTCTTC. This encodes CASSSRPRTGEFF. Complete variable domain (other parts from reference TRBV11-2 and TRBJ2-1): EAGVAQSPRYKIIEKRQSVAFWCNPISGHATLYWYQQILGQGPKLLIQFQNNGVVDDSQLPKDRFSAERLKGVDSTLKIQPAKLEDSAVYLCASSSRPRTGEFFGPGTRLTVL.

This sequence joins TRBV6-1 and TRBJ2-3; D may be TRBD1 (7 bases). The germline CDR1 and CDR2 sequences are MNHNS and SASEGT. CDR3 length: 15 amino acids. The V end was cut by 6 bases, the J end by 2 bases, with 15 bases between. The CDR3 sequence is CASRRQGGYTDTQYF. The CDR3 nucleotides read TGTGCCAGCAGGAGACAGGGAGGTTACACAGATACGCAGTATTTT.

The V and J genes are TRBV10-3 and TRBJ1-4; possible D gene TRBD1, 5 bases. V lost 11 bases and J 4 bases, leaving 20 bases between the germline ends. Germline V gene sequence: CDR1 ENHRY, CDR2 SYGVKD. This CDR3 is built from 15 residues. As DNA, the CDR3 is TGTGCCTCTTATTCCGGGGGTTTCGGTAATGAAAAACTGTTTTTT. It translates to CASYSGGFGNEKLFF.

This clone occurred a few times. The gene calls are TRBV28 and TRBJ1-2, with D maybe TRBD1 (5 bases). Germline V lookup: CDR1 MDHEN, CDR2 SYDVKM. V lost 5 bases and J 1 base, leaving 14 bases between the germline ends. CDR3 length: 15 amino acids. The CDR3 bases are TGTGCCAGCAGTGGCTGGGACGTATATAACTATGGCTACACCTTC. Protein: CASSGWDVYNYGYTF.

The chain joins TRBV19 to TRBJ2-3; D may correspond to TRBD1 or TRBD2 (6 bases each). In germline, CDR1 is LNHDA, CDR2 SQIVND (reference sequence). This CDR3 region has 13 residues. Trimming cost V 3 bases and J 4 bases, with 8 bases left between them. As DNA, the CDR3 is TGTGCCAGTAGTATGGGGGGCGCAGATACGCAGTATTTT. This codes for CASSMGGADTQYF.

The chain is built from TRBV14 and TRBJ2-1, with D perhaps assigned TRBD1 or TRBD2 (6 bases each). V gave up 4 bases and J gave up 6 bases, with 13 bases separating them. CDR1 and CDR2 (germline): SGHDN, FVKESK. The CDR3 is 14 residues long. The CDR3: CASSRSRGLNEQFF. In DNA, the CDR3 is TGTGCCAGCAGCCGCTCACGGGGGCTCAATGAGCAGTTCTTC.